What follows describes a single T cell receptor (beta chain). Its antigen is still unknown. The entry originates in a study of CD8 T cell repertoires and HIV-1 epitope variants. Overall study: Separate wells received one of Twenty-five Gag or Nef variant peptides. Control wells had CMV/EBV/flu peptides, negative Ebola AY9, or no peptide. Tested: three Gag epitope families, Nef HW9 and YT9.

TCR beta CDR3 was sequenced at survey depth on immunoSEQ. Libraries were prepared by immunoSEQ multiplex PCR; TCRdb keeps only in-frame clonotypes and omits some of them. In the table there are just under 3,500 clones, 64% of which are singletons. Germline assignment: CDR1 MNHEY and CDR2 SVGAGI. The CDR3 runs to 13 residues. The V end lost 6 bases, the J end lost 7 bases, and 13 bases lay between the germline ends. This chain uses TRBV6-5 with TRBJ2-1; D not certain. Sequencing was done on a sample of cultured CD8+ T cells derived from PBMCs. The sequence was obtained from a male donor with HIV. The CDR3 DNA follows: TGTGCCAGCAGCCCTTCCTTGTGGAATGAGCAGTTCTTC. This encodes CASSPSLWNEQFF.